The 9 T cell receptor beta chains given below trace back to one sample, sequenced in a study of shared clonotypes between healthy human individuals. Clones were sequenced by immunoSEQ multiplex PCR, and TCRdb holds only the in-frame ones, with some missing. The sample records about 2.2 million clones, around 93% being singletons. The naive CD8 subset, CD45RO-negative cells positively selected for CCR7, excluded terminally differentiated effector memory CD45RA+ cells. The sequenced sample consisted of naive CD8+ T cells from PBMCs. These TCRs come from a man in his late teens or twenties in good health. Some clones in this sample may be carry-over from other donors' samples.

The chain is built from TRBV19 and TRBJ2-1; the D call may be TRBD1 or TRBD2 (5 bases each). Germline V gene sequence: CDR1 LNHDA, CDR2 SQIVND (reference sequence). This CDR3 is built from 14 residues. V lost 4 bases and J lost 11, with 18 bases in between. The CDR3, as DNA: TGTGCCAGTAGTACTCCCCGTGGGACGCCCCAGCAGTTCTTC. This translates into CASSTPRGTPQQFF.

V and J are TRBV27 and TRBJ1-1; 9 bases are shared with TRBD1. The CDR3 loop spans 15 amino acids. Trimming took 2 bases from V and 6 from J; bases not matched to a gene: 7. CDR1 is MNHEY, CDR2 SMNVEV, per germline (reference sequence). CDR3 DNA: TGTGCCAGCAGTTTAATGTGGGGACAGGGCGCTGAAGCTTTCTTT. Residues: CASSLMWGQGAEAFF.

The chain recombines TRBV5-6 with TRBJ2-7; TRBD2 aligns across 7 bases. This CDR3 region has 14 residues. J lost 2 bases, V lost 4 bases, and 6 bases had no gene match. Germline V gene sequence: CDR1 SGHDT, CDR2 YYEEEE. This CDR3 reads CASSPGGVPYEQYF. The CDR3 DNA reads TGTGCCAGCAGCCCTGGGGGGGTACCCTACGAGCAGTACTTC.

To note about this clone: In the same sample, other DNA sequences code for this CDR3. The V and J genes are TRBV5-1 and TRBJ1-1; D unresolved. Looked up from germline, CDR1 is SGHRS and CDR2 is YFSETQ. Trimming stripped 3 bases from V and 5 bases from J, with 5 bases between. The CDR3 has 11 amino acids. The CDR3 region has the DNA TGCGCCAGCAGCTGGGGAACTGAAGCTTTCTTT. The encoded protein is CASSWGTEAFF.

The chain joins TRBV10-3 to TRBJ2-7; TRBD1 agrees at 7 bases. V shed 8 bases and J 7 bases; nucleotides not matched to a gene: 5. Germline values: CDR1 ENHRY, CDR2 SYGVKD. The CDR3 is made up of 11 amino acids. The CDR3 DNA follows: TGTGCCATCGGGCAGGGGGAAGAGCAGTACTTC. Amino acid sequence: CAIGQGEEQYF.

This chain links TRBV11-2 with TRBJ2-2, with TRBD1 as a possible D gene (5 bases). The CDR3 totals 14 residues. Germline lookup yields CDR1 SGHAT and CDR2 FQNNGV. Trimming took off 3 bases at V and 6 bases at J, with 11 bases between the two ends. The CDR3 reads CASSFTPGSGELFF. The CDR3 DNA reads TGTGCCAGCAGCTTCACTCCAGGGTCCGGGGAGCTGTTTTTT. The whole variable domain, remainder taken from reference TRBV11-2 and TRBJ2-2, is EAGVAQSPRYKIIEKRQSVAFWCNPISGHATLYWYQQILGQGPKLLIQFQNNGVVDDSQLPKDRFSAERLKGVDSTLKIQPAKLEDSAVYLCASSFTPGSGELFFGEGSRLTVL.

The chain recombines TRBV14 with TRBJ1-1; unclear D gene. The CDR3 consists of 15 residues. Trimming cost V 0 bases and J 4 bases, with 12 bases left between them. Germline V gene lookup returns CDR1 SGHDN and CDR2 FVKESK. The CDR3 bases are TGTGCCAGCAGCCAAGATAGGGTTGGCGGCACTGAAGCTTTCTTT. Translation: CASSQDRVGGTEAFF.

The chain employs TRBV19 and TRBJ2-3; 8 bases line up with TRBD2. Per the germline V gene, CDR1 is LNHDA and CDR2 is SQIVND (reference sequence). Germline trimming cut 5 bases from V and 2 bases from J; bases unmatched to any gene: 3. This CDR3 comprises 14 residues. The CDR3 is CASSLAGSTDTQYF. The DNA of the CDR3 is TGTGCCAGTAGTCTAGCGGGTTCCACAGATACGCAGTATTTT.

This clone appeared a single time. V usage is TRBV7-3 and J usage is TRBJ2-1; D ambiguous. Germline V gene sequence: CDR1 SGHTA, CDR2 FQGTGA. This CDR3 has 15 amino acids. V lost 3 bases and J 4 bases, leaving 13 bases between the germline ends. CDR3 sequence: CASSLAQGAYNEQFF. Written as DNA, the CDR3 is TGTGCCAGCAGCTTGGCCCAAGGAGCATACAATGAGCAGTTCTTC. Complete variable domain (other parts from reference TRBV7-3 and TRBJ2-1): GAGVSQTPSNKVTEKGKYVELRCDPISGHTALYWYRQSLGQGPEFLIYFQGTGAADDSGLPNDRFFAVRPEGSVSTLKIQRTERGDSAVYLCASSLAQGAYNEQFFGPGTRLTVL.